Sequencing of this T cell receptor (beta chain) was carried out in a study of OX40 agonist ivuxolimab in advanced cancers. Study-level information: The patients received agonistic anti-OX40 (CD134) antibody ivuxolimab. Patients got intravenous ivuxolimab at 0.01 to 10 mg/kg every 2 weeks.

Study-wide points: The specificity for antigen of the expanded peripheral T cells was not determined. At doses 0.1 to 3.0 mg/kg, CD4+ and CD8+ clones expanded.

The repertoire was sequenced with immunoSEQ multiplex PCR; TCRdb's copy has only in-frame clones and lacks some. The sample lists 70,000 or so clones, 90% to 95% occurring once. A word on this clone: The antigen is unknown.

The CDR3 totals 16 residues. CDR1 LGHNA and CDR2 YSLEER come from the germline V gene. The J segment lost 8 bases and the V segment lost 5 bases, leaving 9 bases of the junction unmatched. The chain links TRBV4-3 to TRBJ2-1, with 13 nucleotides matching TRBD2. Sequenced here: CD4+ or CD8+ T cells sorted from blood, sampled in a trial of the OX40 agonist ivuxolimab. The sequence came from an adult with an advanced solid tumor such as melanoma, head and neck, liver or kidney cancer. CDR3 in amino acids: CASSSPTSGGIDEQFF. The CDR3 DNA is TGCGCCAGCAGCTCACCGACTAGCGGGGGGATCGATGAGCAGTTCTTC.